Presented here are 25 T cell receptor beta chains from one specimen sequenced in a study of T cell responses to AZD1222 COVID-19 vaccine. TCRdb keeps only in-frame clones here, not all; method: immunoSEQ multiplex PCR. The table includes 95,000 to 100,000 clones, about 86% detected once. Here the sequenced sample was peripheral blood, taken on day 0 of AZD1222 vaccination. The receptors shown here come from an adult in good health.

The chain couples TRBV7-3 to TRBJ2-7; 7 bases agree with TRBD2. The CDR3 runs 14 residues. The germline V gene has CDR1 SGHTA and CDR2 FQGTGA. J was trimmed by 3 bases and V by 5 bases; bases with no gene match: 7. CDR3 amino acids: CASSQGLGVYEQYF. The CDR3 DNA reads TGTGCCAGCAGCCAAGGACTAGGTGTCTACGAGCAGTACTTC.

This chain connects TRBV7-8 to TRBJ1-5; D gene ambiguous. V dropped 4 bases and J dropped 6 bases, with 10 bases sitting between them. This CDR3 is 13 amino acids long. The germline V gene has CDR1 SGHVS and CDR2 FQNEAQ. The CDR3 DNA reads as TGTGCCAGCAGCTCCGCCCGAATTCAGCCCCAGCATTTT. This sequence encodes CASSSARIQPQHF.

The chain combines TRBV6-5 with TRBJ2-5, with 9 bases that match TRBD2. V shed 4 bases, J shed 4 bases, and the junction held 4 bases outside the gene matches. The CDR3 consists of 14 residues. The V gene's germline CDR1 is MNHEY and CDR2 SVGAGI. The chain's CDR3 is CASSSGSGGETQYF. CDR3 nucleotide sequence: TGTGCCAGCAGTTCGGGTAGCGGGGGAGAGACCCAGTACTTC.

The CDR3 nucleotides are TGTGCCAGCAGCCGTACCGGGGGTGCGTTCTTAGGTCAGCCCCAGCATTTT. This sequence encodes CASSRTGGAFLGQPQHF. The chain is built from TRBV3-1 (or the pseudogene TRBV3-2) and TRBJ1-5; possibly TRBD1 for D (5 bases). Germline lookup yields CDR1 LGHDT and CDR2 YNNKEL (reference sequence). The V and J ends lost 4 bases and 6 bases respectively, with 22 bases between them. This CDR3 is built from 17 residues.

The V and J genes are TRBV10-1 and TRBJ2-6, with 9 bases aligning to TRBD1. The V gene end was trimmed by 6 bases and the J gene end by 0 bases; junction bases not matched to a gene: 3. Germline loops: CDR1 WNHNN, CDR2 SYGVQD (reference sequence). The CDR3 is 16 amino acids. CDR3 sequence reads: CASSRDRASGANVLTF. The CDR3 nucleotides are TGCGCCAGCAGCCGGGACAGGGCCTCTGGGGCCAACGTCCTGACTTTC.

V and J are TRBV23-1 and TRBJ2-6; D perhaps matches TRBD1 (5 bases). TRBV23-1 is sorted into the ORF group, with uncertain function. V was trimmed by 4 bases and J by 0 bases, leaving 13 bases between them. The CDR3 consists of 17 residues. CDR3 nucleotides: TGCGCCAGCAGTCCTCAGACCGACAGCTCTGGGGCCAACGTCCTGACTTTC. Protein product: CASSPQTDSSGANVLTF.

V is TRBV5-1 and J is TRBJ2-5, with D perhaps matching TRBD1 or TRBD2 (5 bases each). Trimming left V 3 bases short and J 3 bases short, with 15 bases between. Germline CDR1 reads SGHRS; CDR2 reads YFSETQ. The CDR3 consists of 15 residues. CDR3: CASSSMGTGEETQYF. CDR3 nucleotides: TGCGCCAGCAGCTCGATGGGGACGGGCGAAGAGACCCAGTACTTC.

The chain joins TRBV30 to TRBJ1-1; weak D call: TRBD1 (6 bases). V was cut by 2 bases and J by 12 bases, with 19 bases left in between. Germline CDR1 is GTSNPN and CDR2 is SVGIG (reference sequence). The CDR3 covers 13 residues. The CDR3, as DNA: TGTGCCTGGAGTCCAACAGGGTGGGGACTTACTTTCTTT. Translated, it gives CAWSPTGWGLTFF.

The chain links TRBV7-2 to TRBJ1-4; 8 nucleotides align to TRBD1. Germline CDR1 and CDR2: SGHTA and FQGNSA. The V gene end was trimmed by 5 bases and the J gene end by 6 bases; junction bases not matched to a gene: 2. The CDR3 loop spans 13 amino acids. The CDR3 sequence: CASSQDRDEKLFF. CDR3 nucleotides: TGTGCCAGCAGCCAGGACAGGGATGAAAAACTGTTTTTT. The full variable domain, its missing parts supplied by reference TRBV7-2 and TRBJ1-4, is GAGVSQSPSNKVTEKGKDVELRCDPISGHTALYWYRQSLGQGLEFLIYFQGNSAPDKSGLPSDRFSAERTGGSVSTLTIQRTQQEDSAVYLCASSQDRDEKLFFGSGTQLSVL.

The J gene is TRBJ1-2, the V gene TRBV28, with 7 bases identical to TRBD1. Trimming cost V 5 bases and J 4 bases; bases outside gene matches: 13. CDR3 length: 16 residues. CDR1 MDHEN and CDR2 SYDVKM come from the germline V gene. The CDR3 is CASSPRGRGVIYGYTF. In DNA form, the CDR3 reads TGTGCCAGCAGTCCGCGCGGCAGGGGGGTTATCTATGGCTACACCTTC.

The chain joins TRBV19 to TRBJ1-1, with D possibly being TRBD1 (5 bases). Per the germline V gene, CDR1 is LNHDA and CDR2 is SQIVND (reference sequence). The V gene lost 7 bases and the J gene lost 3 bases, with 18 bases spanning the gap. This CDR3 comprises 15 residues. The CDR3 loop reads CASTAGRGEDTEAFF. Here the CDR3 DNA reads TGTGCCAGTACCGCGGGACGCGGGGAGGACACTGAAGCTTTCTTT. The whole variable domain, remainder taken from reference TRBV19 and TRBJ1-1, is DGGITQSPKYLFRKEGQNVTLSCEQNLNHDAMYWYRQDPGQGLRLIYYSQIVNDFQKGDIAEGYSVSREKKESFPLTVTSAQKNPTAFYLCASTAGRGEDTEAFFGQGTRLTVV.

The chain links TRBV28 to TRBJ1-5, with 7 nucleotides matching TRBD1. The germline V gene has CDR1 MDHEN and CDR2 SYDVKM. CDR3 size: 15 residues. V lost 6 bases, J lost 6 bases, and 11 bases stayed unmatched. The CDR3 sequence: CASRPPQGQAQPQHF. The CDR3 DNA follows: TGTGCCAGCAGGCCCCCACAGGGGCAGGCTCAGCCCCAGCATTTT.

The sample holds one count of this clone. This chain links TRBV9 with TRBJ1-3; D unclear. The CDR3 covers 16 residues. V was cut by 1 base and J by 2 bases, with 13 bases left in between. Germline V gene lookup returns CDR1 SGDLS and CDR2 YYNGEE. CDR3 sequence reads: CASSVRAAATGNTIYF. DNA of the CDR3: TGTGCCAGCAGCGTAAGGGCCGCAGCCACTGGAAACACCATATATTTT.

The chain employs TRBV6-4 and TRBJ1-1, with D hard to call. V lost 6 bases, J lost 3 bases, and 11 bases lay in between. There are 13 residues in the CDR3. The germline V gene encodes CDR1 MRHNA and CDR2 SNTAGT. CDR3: CASREQSYTEAFF. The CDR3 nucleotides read TGTGCCAGCAGGGAACAGAGTTACACTGAAGCTTTCTTT.

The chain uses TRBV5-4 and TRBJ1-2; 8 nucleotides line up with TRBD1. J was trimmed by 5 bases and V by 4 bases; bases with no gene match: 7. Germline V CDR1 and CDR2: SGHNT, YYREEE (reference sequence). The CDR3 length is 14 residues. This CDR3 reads CASSGGQGIYGYTF. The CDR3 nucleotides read TGTGCCAGCAGCGGTGGACAGGGAATTTATGGCTACACCTTC.

Here the CDR3 DNA reads TGTGCCAGCAGAAGGGACAGGGGAGGCTCAGATACGCAGTATTTT. Encoded protein: CASRRDRGGSDTQYF. The chain couples TRBV27 to TRBJ2-3; 10 bases agree with TRBD1. V gave up 6 bases and J gave up 4 bases; unmatched junction bases: 7. The CDR3 totals 15 residues. The germline gives CDR1 MNHEY, CDR2 SMNVEV (reference sequence).

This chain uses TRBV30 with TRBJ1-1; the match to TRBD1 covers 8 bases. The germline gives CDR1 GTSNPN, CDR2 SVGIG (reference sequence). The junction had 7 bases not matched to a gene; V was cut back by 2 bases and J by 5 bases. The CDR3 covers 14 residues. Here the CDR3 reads CAWSSTGVGTEAFF. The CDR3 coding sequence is TGTGCCTGGAGTTCGACAGGGGTTGGGACTGAAGCTTTCTTT.

This chain's CDR3 is CASRGNNQPQHF. The CDR3 bases are TGTGCCAGCAGGGGGAATAATCAGCCCCAGCATTTT. The rearrangement joins TRBV7-2 to TRBJ1-5; no reliable D call. V lost 6 bases and J 4 bases, leaving 7 bases between the germline ends. The CDR3 length is 12 residues. Germline V lookup: CDR1 SGHTA, CDR2 FQGNSA.

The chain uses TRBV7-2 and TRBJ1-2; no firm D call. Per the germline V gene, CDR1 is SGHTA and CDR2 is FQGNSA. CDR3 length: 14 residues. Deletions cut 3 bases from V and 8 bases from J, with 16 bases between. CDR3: CASSFKGSHGGYTF. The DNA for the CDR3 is TGTGCCAGCAGCTTTAAAGGGTCTCATGGGGGCTACACCTTC. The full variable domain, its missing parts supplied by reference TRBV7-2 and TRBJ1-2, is GAGVSQSPSNKVTEKGKDVELRCDPISGHTALYWYRQSLGQGLEFLIYFQGNSAPDKSGLPSDRFSAERTGGSVSTLTIQRTQQEDSAVYLCASSFKGSHGGYTFGSGTRLTVV.

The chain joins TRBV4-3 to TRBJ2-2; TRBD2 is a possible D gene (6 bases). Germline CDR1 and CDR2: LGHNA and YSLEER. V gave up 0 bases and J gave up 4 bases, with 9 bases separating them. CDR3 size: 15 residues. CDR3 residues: CASSQDRGTTGELFF. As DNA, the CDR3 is TGCGCCAGCAGCCAAGATCGGGGGACCACCGGGGAGCTGTTTTTT.

CDR3 in amino acids: CASSFPGNGNTIYF. CDR3 coding DNA: TGTGCCAGCAGTTTTCCGGGAAATGGAAACACCATATATTTT. This sequence joins TRBV28 and TRBJ1-3; D gene unclear. V was cut by 3 bases and J by 3 bases, with 9 bases left in between. In germline, CDR1 is MDHEN, CDR2 SYDVKM. The CDR3 contains 14 residues.

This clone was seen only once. The CDR3 DNA reads TGTGCCACCAGACAGGACACCGGGGAGCTGTTTTTT. Its protein is CATRQDTGELFF. The chain is built from TRBV30 and TRBJ2-2; D possibly corresponds to TRBD1 (6 bases). CDR1 is GTSNPN, CDR2 SVGIG, per germline (reference sequence). This CDR3 is 12 amino acids long. Deletions cut 8 bases from V and 3 bases from J, with 10 bases between.

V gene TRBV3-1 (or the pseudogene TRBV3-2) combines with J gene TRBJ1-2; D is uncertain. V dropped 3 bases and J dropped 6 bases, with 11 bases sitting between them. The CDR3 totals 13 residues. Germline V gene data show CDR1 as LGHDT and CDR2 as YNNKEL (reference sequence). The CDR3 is CASSHGPGHGYTF. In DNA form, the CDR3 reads TGTGCCAGCAGCCACGGTCCCGGGCATGGCTACACCTTC.

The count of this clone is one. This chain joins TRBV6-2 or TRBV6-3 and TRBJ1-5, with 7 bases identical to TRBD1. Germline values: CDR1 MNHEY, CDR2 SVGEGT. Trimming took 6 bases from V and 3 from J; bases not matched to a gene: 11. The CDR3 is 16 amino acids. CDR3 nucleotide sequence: TGTGCCAGCAGCCAAGACAGGGTCCCACCCAATCAGCCCCAGCATTTT. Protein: CASSQDRVPPNQPQHF.

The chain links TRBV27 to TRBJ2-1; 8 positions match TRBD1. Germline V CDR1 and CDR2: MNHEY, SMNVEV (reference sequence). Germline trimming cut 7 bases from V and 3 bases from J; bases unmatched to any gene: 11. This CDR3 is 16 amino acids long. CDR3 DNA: TGTGCCAGCATAGGGATTCGGGACAGGTTCTACAATGAGCAGTTCTTC. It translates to CASIGIRDRFYNEQFF.